These T cell receptor beta chains were read from a single sample in a study of CD8 T cells in Susac syndrome. TCRdb ran MiXCR on the immunoSEQ multiplex PCR reads and lists one entry per CDR3 protein. The data show about 100,000 distinct CDR3 sequences, 95% seen once. The sample taken for sequencing was CD8+ T cells from PBMCs. The receptors here all came from a human donor with Susac syndrome. The CDR3 runs from the conserved cysteine through the conserved F or W. The D gene is left open where the match is weak. Size values are once, few and many counts, or a class for expanded clones, and some rows have none.

d_gene | j_gene | v_gene | abundance | CDR3nt | CDR3aa
TRBD2 | TRBJ2-5 | TRBV20-1 | NA | TGCAGTGCTAGAGATCCCGGGGGGGGTGGATATGGCCAGTACTTC | CSARDPGGGGYGQYF
TRBD2 | TRBJ2-5 | TRBV13 | NA | TGTGCCAGCAGCTTATACAGCAGCGGGGGGCCGGAAGAGACCCAGTACTTC | CASSLYSSGGPEETQYF
TRBD2 | TRBJ2-1 | TRBV20-1 | once | TGCAGTGCCCACCGGGGGGAGGACAATGAGCAGTTCTTC | CSAHRGEDNEQFF
NA | TRBJ2-1 | TRBV6-6 | NA | TGTGCCAGCATGGAGGGGGGGCATGAGCAGTTCTTC | CASMEGGHEQFF
NA | TRBJ2-7 | TRBV6-2/TRBV6-3 | NA | TGTGCCAGCGGGAAGACCTACGAGCAGTACTTC | CASGKTYEQYF
TRBD1 | TRBJ2-7 | TRBV9 | NA | TGTGCCAGCAGCGTTAATCAGGGGGCGGACGAGCAGTACTTC | CASSVNQGADEQYF
NA | TRBJ1-2 | TRBV29-1 | NA | TGCAGCGTTGACGGGCAGGGCTATGGCTACACCTTC | CSVDGQGYGYTF
TRBD1 | TRBJ1-2 | TRBV29-1 | NA | TGCAGCGTGAGGGACAGGGCTGGCTACACCTTC | CSVRDRAGYTF
TRBD1 | TRBJ2-7 | TRBV15 | NA | TGTGCCACCAGCAGAGGAAAGACAGGGTCGGCCTACGAGCAGTACTTC | CATSRGKTGSAYEQYF
TRBD1 | TRBJ1-4 | TRBV9 | NA | TGTGCCAGCAGCTCCCATACCGGGACAGAGAATGAAAAACTGTTTTTT | CASSSHTGTENEKLFF
TRBD1 | TRBJ1-2 | TRBV3-1 | NA | TGTGCCAGCAGCCAAGATGGTGGGACAGGCACCCCCTTCTATGGCTACACCTTC | CASSQDGGTGTPFYGYTF
TRBD2 | TRBJ2-1 | TRBV6-1 | NA | TGTGCCAGCAGACCGCTAGCGGGCGACCACAATGAGCAGTTCTTC | CASRPLAGDHNEQFF